A single sample is the source of the 22 T cell receptor beta chains below, sequenced in a study of blood T cells in healthy people across ages. Through a sample-barcoded 5' primer and a J-beta primer mix, a second PCR was run for roughly 6 to 12 cycles. TCRdb analysed the 5' RACE reads with MiXCR anew, one entry per CDR3 protein. The sample has under 800,000 distinct CDR3 sequences; over 20% are singletons. Sequences were obtained from blood. Receptors originate from a man between 65 and 85 years old in good health.

This clonotype was detected only a few times. The chain has TRBV29-1 and TRBJ2-1, with D possibly being TRBD1 (5 bases). Trimming took off 1 base at V and 8 bases at J, with 15 bases between the two ends. Germline V gene lookup returns CDR1 SQVTM and CDR2 ANQGSEA. CDR3 length: 14 amino acids. DNA for the CDR3: TGCAGCGTTGAAGGGGGCGGATCTTGGTATGAGCAGTTCTTC. Translation gives CSVEGGGSWYEQFF.

V gene TRBV20-1 combines with J gene TRBJ2-1, with 13 bases aligning to TRBD2. CDR3 size: 15 residues. Trimming at V came to 6 bases and at J to 7 bases, leaving 9 bases not matched to a gene. Germline values: CDR1 DFQATT, CDR2 SNEGSKA (reference sequence). The CDR3 nucleotides read TGCAGTGCGACAACCGGGACTAGCGGGAAGAATGAGCAGTTCTTC. Amino acids: CSATTGTSGKNEQFF.

This rearrangement joins TRBV14 to TRBJ2-3, with TRBD1 matching 8 bases. This CDR3 is 17 amino acids long. V lost 3 bases to trimming and J lost 2 bases; unmatched junction nucleotides: 10. The germline V gene has CDR1 SGHDN and CDR2 FVKESK. The CDR3 DNA is TGTGCCAGCAGCCATGGACAGGGTTCGCGGATCACAGATACGCAGTATTTT. Translation gives CASSHGQGSRITDTQYF.

A word on this clonotype: A read error is possible here, since a much larger clone lies one base away. This chain links TRBV20-1 with TRBJ2-3; 12 nucleotides match TRBD2. CDR3 length equals 15 residues. Trimming cost V 5 bases and J 4 bases; bases outside gene matches: 7. The germline V gene encodes CDR1 DFQATT and CDR2 SNEGSKA (reference sequence). This CDR3 is CSAGRLAGVADTQYF. CDR3 DNA: TGCAGTGCTGGGAGACTAGCGGGAGTCGCAGATACGCAGTATTTT.

The genes are TRBV5-1 and TRBJ2-3, with 9 bases aligning to TRBD1. The V gene's germline CDR1 is SGHRS and CDR2 YFSETQ. With 1 base clipped from V and 4 bases from J, the junction kept 7 bases outside the gene matches. CDR3 length: 16 amino acids. CDR3 sequence reads: CASSLWGDRVPDTQYF. The CDR3 DNA sequence: TGCGCCAGCAGCTTGTGGGGGGACAGGGTGCCAGATACGCAGTATTTT.

This sequence joins TRBV29-1 and TRBJ2-1, with 8 positions matching TRBD2. Germline trimming cut 5 bases from V and 8 bases from J; bases unmatched to any gene: 11. Per the germline V gene, CDR1 is SQVTM and CDR2 is ANQGSEA. This CDR3 region has 14 residues. CDR3 sequence: CSVSPGLEGDEQFF. The CDR3 DNA follows: TGCAGCGTTTCACCGGGACTAGAGGGGGATGAGCAGTTCTTC.

The J gene is TRBJ1-4, the V gene TRBV18; D might be TRBD1 (5 bases). CDR3 length equals 14 residues. CDR1 and CDR2 from the germline V gene are KGHSH and LQKENI. V was clipped by 2 bases and J by 6 bases, with 10 bases between them. The DNA of the CDR3 is TGTGCCAGCTCACCAGGGACCCCCGATGAAAAACTGTTTTTT. Amino acid sequence: CASSPGTPDEKLFF.

This clonotype was counted a few times. The chain recombines TRBV20-1 with TRBJ1-1, with D unresolved. This CDR3 region has 11 residues. CDR1 is DFQATT and CDR2 is SNEGSKA in the germline V gene (reference sequence). Trimming pared 0 bases from V and 5 bases from J, leaving 4 bases between. DNA of the CDR3: TGCAGTGCTAGAGAAGCAACTGAAGCTTTCTTT. This codes for CSAREATEAFF.

This clonotype came up a few times. The chain uses TRBV19 and TRBJ2-3; 13 bases fit TRBD2. V lost 6 bases to trimming and J lost 4 bases; unmatched junction nucleotides: 4. Germline CDR1 LNHDA, CDR2 SQIVND (reference sequence). The CDR3 has 15 amino acids. The CDR3 reads CASSRTSGRSDTQYF. The CDR3 nucleotides read TGTGCCAGTAGCAGGACTAGCGGGAGATCAGATACGCAGTATTTT. The variable domain in full, completed from reference TRBV19 and TRBJ2-3, reads DGGITQSPKYLFRKEGQNVTLSCEQNLNHDAMYWYRQDPGQGLRLIYYSQIVNDFQKGDIAEGYSVSREKKESFPLTVTSAQKNPTAFYLCASSRTSGRSDTQYFGPGTRLTVL.

This clonotype has just a few counts. V is TRBV11-2 and J is TRBJ1-4, with D hard to call. The V gene's germline CDR1 is SGHAT and CDR2 FQNNGV. The CDR3 has 15 amino acids. Between the trimmed V and J ends, which lost 5 bases and 0 bases, there was a span of 10 bases. The CDR3 loop reads CASSPSSATNEKLFF. The CDR3 DNA reads as TGTGCCAGCAGCCCATCATCTGCAACTAATGAAAAACTGTTTTTT.

The chain recombines TRBV12-3 or TRBV12-4 with TRBJ2-7, with D unclear. V was cut by 2 bases and J by 6 bases, with 11 bases left in between. The CDR3 is 13 residues long. CDR3 bases: TGTGCCAGCAGTTTATATGGGCGGCGCGAGCAGTACTTC. It encodes CASSLYGRREQYF.

V gene TRBV6-2 or TRBV6-3 combines with J gene TRBJ2-3; no firm D call. CDR1 and CDR2 (germline): MNHEY, SVGEGT. The CDR3 totals 14 residues. V dropped 7 bases and J dropped 1 base, with 12 bases sitting between them. The CDR3 spells CASTKGVGTDTQYF. The CDR3 DNA is TGTGCCAGCACTAAGGGTGTAGGCACAGATACGCAGTATTTT.

A few counts support this clonotype. This sequence joins TRBV10-2 and TRBJ2-1; 9 positions agree with TRBD2. The end of the DNA fits TRBJ2-7 better, so the J call may be wrong. From germline, CDR1 is WSHSY and CDR2 SAAADI. This CDR3 region has 15 residues. Here the CDR3 reads CASRNGTSSSYEQYF. The DNA for the CDR3 is TGCGCCAGCAGAAACGGGACTAGCAGCTCCTACGAGCAGTACTTC.

The V gene is TRBV7-2, the J gene TRBJ1-1, with D perhaps matching TRBD1 (6 bases). The CDR3 sequence is 14 residues long. Trimming left V 1 base short and J 6 bases short, with 12 bases between. CDR1 is SGHTA and CDR2 is FQGNSA in the germline V gene. CDR3 loop: CASSLVNRAPEAFF. The CDR3 DNA reads TGTGCCAGCAGCTTAGTTAACAGGGCGCCTGAAGCTTTCTTT.

This clonotype has ten or more counts. This chain joins TRBV18 and TRBJ1-2; possible D gene TRBD1, 6 bases. The CDR3 loop spans 13 amino acids. V was clipped by 3 bases and J by 2 bases, with 7 bases between them. The germline V gene has CDR1 KGHSH and CDR2 LQKENI. CDR3 sequence (DNA): TGTGCCAGCTCACCGGGGGCGAACTATGGCTACACCTTC. It is translated as CASSPGANYGYTF.

The chain links TRBV7-9 to TRBJ1-6; no definite D call. Germline lookup yields CDR1 SEHNR and CDR2 FQNEAQ (reference sequence). V lost 0 bases and J 11 bases, leaving 8 bases between the germline ends. This CDR3 spans 13 amino acids. The CDR3 nucleotides are TGTGCCAGCAGCTTAGCCGGAACGCCACCCCTCCACTTT. Translation: CASSLAGTPPLHF.

This chain joins TRBV7-2 and TRBJ2-1; 8 bases line up with TRBD2. Germline CDR1 reads SGHTA; CDR2 reads FQGNSA. CDR3 length: 16 amino acids. J was trimmed by 5 bases and V by 2 bases; bases with no gene match: 8. This CDR3 is CASSLSVPAGDNEQFF. CDR3 DNA sequence: TGTGCCAGCAGCTTATCGGTACCAGCGGGAGACAATGAGCAGTTCTTC.

This clonotype has a handful of counts. The chain couples TRBV18 to TRBJ1-1; TRBD1 matches 8 bases. Trimming cost V 4 bases and J 3 bases; bases outside gene matches: 4. Per germline, CDR1 KGHSH and CDR2 LQKENI. The CDR3 is 14 residues long. CDR3 sequence reads: CASSRTGQDTEAFF. CDR3 DNA sequence: TGTGCCAGCTCACGGACAGGGCAGGACACTGAAGCTTTCTTT.

This chain uses TRBV20-1 with TRBJ2-2; D is possibly TRBD1 (6 bases). The CDR3 runs 14 residues. The germline gives CDR1 DFQATT, CDR2 SNEGSKA (reference sequence). With 6 bases removed from V and 2 bases from J, the gap between germline ends came to 13 bases. The CDR3 protein is CSAPGTLNTGELFF. CDR3 sequence (DNA): TGCAGTGCGCCCGGGACACTAAACACCGGGGAGCTGTTTTTT.

V and J are TRBV20-1 and TRBJ1-5; 12 bases map to TRBD1. CDR3 length equals 16 residues. Germline values: CDR1 DFQATT, CDR2 SNEGSKA (reference sequence). Trimming cost V 6 bases and J 3 bases; bases outside gene matches: 9. CDR3 residues: CSAEPGQGAFNQPQHF. The CDR3 bases are TGCAGTGCAGAACCGGGACAGGGGGCTTTCAATCAGCCCCAGCATTTT.

This clonotype has just one count. The V gene is TRBV7-3, the J gene TRBJ1-2, with 9 positions matching TRBD1. J gave up 7 bases and V 6 bases, and 12 bases lay outside the gene matches. Germline loops: CDR1 SGHTA, CDR2 FQGTGA. The CDR3 consists of 15 residues. The CDR3: CASSPTGGGKAGYTF. Written as DNA, the CDR3 is TGTGCCAGCAGTCCGACAGGGGGTGGGAAGGCTGGCTACACCTTC. Looking up the rest from reference TRBV7-3 and TRBJ1-2 gives the full variable domain: GAGVSQTPSNKVTEKGKYVELRCDPISGHTALYWYRQSLGQGPEFLIYFQGTGAADDSGLPNDRFFAVRPEGSVSTLKIQRTERGDSAVYLCASSPTGGGKAGYTFGSGTRLTVV.

Worth noting for this clonotype: Mismatch with germline at one junction end may stem from a read error. V is TRBV7-2 and J is TRBJ2-7, with D perhaps matching TRBD1 (6 bases). Germline lookup yields CDR1 SGHTA and CDR2 FQGNSA. The CDR3 totals 13 residues. The CDR3 DNA is TGTGCCTGCAGCTTAACAGGGACCTACGAGCAGTACTTC. It specifies CACSLTGTYEQYF.